The TCR beta chain described here comes from a study of blood T cell repertoires in COVID-19. About the research overall: Some COVID-19 samples were acute and others convalescent; all came from the United States, Italy and Spain.

This table comes from immunoSEQ multiplex PCR, and its TCRdb copy is limited to in-frame clones, with some not included. The table records about 250,000 clones, over 75% of them present only once. V shed 7 bases and J shed 8 bases, with 8 bases lying between them. The CDR3 covers 11 residues. The germline CDR1 and CDR2 sequences are SEHNR and FQNEAQ (reference sequence). Those enrolled, adults aged roughly 18 to 89 years, came from about two dozen US areas. Cohort allocation depended upon clinical history that participants reported. Two negative PCRs, clearance, or symptom resolution characterized the recovered Cohort 3 donors.

The source material was PBMCs or T cells enriched from blood (not recorded which). The chain joins TRBV7-9 to TRBJ1-4; D gene unclear. The source of this sequence is a woman aged 18-29 years who had recovered from COVID-19. The CDR3 nucleotides are TGTGCCAGCACCATTCAGGAAAAACTGTTTTTT. Translating it yields CASTIQEKLFF.